This TCR beta chain comes out of a study of beta chain features in type 1 diabetes. Turning to the study itself: The samples had around 100 million sorted cells examined in all. Study-wide results and caveats: The study found moderately but significantly shorter TCRB CDR3s in all four CD4+ subsets of Type 1 diabetes patients. Relative to healthy donors, patients appeared to have naive, central memory and Treg TCRB repertoires that were more similar.

TCRB transcripts that were expressed got sequenced, as all of the isolated RNA had been reverse transcribed. Data came from immunoSEQ multiplex PCR; TCRdb stores just in-frame clones and leaves some out. In the table there are a few hundred thousand clones, around 16% of which are singletons. This clone was detected a few times. Its antigen remains unknown. The CDR3 runs 13 residues. Germline V gene sequence: CDR1 MNHNY, CDR2 SVGAGI (reference sequence). Trimming pared 7 bases from V and 1 base from J, leaving 11 bases between. Sequenced: naive CD4+ T cells from blood. The receptor comes from a man aged 18 to 30 with type 1 diabetes. J is TRBJ2-7 and V is TRBV6-6; D unresolved. CDR3 bases: TGTGCCAGCAAAGTTGAGGAATCCTACGAGCAGTACTTC. This encodes CASKVEESYEQYF.